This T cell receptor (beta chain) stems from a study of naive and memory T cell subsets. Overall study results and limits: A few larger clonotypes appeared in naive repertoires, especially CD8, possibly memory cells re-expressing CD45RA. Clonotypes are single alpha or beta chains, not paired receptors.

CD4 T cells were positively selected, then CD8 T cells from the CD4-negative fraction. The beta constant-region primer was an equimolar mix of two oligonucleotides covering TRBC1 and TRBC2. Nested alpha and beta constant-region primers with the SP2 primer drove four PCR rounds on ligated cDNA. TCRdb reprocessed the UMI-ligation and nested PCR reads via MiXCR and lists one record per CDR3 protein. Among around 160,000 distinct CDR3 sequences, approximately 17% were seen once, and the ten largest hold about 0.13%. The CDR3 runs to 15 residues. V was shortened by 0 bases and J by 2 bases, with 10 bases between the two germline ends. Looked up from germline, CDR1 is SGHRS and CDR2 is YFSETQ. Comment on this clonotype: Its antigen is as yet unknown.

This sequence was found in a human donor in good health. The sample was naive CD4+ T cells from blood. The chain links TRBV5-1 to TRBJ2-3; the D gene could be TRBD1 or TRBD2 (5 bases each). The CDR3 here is CASSLDGTATDTQYF. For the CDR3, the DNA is TGCGCCAGCAGCTTGGACGGGACCGCCACAGATACGCAGTATTTT.